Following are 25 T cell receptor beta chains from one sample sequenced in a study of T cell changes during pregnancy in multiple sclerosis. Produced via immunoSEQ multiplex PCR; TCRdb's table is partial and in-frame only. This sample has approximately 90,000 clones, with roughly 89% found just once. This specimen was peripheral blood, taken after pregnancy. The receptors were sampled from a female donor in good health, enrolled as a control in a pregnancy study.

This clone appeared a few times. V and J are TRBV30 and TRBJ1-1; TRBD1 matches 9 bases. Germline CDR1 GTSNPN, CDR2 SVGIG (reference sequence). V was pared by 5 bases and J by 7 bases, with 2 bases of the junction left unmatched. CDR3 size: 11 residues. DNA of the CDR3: TGTGCCTGGGGGGACAGGGATGAAGCTTTCTTT. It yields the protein CAWGDRDEAFF. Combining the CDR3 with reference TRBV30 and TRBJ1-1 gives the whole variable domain SQTIHQWPATLVQPVGSPLSLECTVEGTSNPNLYWYRQAAGRGLQLLFYSVGIGQISSEVPQNLSASRPQDRQFILSSKKLLLSDSGFYLCAWGDRDEAFFGQGTRLTVV.

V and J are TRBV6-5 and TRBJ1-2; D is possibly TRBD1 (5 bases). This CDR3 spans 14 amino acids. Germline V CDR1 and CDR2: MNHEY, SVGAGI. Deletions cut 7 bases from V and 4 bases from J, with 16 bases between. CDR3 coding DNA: TGTGCCAGCACCGACGGGGGGATTGGCTATGGCTACACCTTC. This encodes CASTDGGIGYGYTF.

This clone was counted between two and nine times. The CDR3 nucleotides read TGTGCCAGCAGCTCAGGGGGTTCTGGAAACACCATATATTTT. Protein sequence: CASSSGGSGNTIYF. V is TRBV7-9 and J is TRBJ1-3; 7 positions agree with TRBD1. There are 14 residues in the CDR3. Germline V CDR1 and CDR2: SEHNR, FQNEAQ (reference sequence). V lost 4 bases, J lost 1 base, and 1 base stayed unmatched.

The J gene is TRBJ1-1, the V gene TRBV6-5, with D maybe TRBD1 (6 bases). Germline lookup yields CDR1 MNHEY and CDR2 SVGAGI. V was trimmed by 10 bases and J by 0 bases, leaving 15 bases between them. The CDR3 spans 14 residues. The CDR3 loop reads CATRRGGMNTEAFF. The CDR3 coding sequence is TGTGCCACCCGAAGGGGGGGCATGAACACTGAAGCTTTCTTT.

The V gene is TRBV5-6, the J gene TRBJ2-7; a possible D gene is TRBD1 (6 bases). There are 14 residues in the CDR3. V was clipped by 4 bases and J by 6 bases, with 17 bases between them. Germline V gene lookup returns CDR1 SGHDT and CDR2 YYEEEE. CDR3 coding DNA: TGTGCCAGCAGCGCAGGGGACCGATTGGGCGAGCAGTACTTC. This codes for CASSAGDRLGEQYF.

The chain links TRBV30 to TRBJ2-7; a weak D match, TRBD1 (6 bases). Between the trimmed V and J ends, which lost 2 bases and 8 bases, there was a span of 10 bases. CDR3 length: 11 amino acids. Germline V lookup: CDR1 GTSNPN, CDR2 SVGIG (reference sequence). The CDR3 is CAWSNDRKQYF. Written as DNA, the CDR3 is TGTGCCTGGAGTAACGACAGGAAGCAGTACTTC.

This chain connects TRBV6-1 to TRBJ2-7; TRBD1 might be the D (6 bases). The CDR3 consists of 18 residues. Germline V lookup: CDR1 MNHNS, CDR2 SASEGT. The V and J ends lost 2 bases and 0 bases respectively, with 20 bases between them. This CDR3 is CASSEYQPDRYSSYEQYF. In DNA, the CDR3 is TGTGCCAGCAGTGAATACCAACCCGACAGGTACAGCTCCTACGAGCAGTACTTC.

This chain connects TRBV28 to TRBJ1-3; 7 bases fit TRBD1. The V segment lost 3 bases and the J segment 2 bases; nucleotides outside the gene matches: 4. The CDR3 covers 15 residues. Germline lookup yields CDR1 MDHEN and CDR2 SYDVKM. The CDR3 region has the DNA TGTGCCAGCAGTTTGAGACAGGGCACTGGAAACACCATATATTTT. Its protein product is CASSLRQGTGNTIYF.

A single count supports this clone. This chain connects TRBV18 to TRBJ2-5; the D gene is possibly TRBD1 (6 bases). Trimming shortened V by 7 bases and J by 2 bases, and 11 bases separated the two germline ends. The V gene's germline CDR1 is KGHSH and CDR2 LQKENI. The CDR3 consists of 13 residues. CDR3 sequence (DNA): TGTGCCAGCTACAGGGATGGGCAAGAGACCCAGTACTTC. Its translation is CASYRDGQETQYF.

This CDR3 is CASSLWDTEVYEQYF. The DNA of the CDR3 is TGTGCCAGCAGCTTATGGGACACGGAGGTCTACGAGCAGTACTTC. The rearrangement uses TRBV7-2 and TRBJ2-7; the D gene is possibly TRBD1 (6 bases). With 2 bases removed from V and 3 bases from J, the gap between germline ends came to 14 bases. This CDR3 region has 15 residues. Per germline, CDR1 SGHTA and CDR2 FQGNSA.

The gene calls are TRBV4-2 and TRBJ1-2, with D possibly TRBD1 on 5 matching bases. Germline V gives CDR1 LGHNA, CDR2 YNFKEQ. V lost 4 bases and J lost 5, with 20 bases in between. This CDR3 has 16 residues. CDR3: CASSPDGGEKRYGYTF. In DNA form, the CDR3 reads TGTGCCAGCAGCCCCGACGGGGGGGAAAAGCGGTATGGCTACACCTTC.

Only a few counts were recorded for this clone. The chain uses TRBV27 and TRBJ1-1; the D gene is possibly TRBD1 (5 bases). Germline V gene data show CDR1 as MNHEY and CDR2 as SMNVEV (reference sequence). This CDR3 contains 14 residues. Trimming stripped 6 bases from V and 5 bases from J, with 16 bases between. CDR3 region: CASSDRPTRTEAFF. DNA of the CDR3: TGTGCCAGCAGCGACAGACCCACGAGGACTGAAGCTTTCTTT.

CDR3 region: CASSALSGSGNEQFF. The CDR3, as DNA: TGTGCCAGCAGTGCCCTTAGCGGGTCAGGCAATGAGCAGTTCTTC. The chain uses TRBV6-4 and TRBJ2-1; 7 bases match TRBD2. Germline V lookup: CDR1 MRHNA, CDR2 SNTAGT. V shed 4 bases, J shed 6 bases, and the junction held 9 bases outside the gene matches. This CDR3 has 15 residues.

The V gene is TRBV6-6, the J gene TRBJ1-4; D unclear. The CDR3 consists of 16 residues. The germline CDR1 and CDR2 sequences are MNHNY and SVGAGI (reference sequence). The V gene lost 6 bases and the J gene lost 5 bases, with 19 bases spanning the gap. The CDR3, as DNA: TGTGCCAGCAGAGTGAGGTCCCGGAGTGAGAATGAAAAACTGTTTTTT. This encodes CASRVRSRSENEKLFF.

The CDR3 is CASSIEGQRNTEAFF. The DNA for the CDR3 is TGTGCCAGTAGTATAGAGGGACAGAGGAACACTGAAGCTTTCTTT. This chain joins TRBV19 and TRBJ1-1, with 7 bases aligning to TRBD1. From germline, CDR1 is LNHDA and CDR2 SQIVND (reference sequence). The V gene end was trimmed by 0 bases and the J gene end by 1 base; junction bases not matched to a gene: 2. This CDR3 has 15 amino acids. The whole variable domain, filled in from reference TRBV19 and TRBJ1-1, reads DGGITQSPKYLFRKEGQNVTLSCEQNLNHDAMYWYRQDPGQGLRLIYYSQIVNDFQKGDIAEGYSVSREKKESFPLTVTSAQKNPTAFYLCASSIEGQRNTEAFFGQGTRLTVV.

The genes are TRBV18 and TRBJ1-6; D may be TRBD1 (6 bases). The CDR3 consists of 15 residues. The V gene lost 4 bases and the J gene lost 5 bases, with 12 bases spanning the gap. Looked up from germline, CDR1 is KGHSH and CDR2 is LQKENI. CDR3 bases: TGTGCCAGCTCACAAGGACAGCTCGATAATTCACCCCTCCACTTT. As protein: CASSQGQLDNSPLHF.

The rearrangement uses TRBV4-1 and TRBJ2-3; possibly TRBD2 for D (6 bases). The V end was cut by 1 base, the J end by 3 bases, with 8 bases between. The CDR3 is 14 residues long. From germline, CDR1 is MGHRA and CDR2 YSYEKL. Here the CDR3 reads CASSQGGRTDTQYF. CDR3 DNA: TGCGCCAGCAGCCAAGGGGGGAGGACAGATACGCAGTATTTT.

The CDR3 DNA reads TGTGCCAGCAGCCCTGGGGGGGGTCCCTACAATGAGCAGTTCTTC. Translated: CASSPGGGPYNEQFF. The chain uses TRBV28 and TRBJ2-1; 7 bases are shared with TRBD2. The V gene end was trimmed by 6 bases and the J gene end by 2 bases; junction bases not matched to a gene: 7. The CDR3 loop spans 15 amino acids. The germline V gene encodes CDR1 MDHEN and CDR2 SYDVKM.

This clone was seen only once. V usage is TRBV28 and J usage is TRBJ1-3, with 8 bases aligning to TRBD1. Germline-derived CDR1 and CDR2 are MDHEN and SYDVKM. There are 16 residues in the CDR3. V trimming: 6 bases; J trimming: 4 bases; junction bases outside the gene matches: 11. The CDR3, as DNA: TGTGCCAGCAGGTCGGGACGGACAGGGCACGGAAACACCATATATTTT. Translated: CASRSGRTGHGNTIYF.

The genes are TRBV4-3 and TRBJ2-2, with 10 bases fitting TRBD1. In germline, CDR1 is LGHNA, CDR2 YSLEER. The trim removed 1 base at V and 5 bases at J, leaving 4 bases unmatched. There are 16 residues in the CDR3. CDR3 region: CASSQGWDRGTGELFF. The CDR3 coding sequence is TGCGCCAGCAGCCAAGGATGGGACAGGGGAACCGGGGAGCTGTTTTTT.

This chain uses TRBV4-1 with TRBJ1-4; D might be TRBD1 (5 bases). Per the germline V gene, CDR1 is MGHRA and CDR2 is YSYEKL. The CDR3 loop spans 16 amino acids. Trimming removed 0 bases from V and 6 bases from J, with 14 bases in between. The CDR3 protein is CASSQDVTPGDEKLFF. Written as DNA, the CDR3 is TGCGCCAGCAGCCAAGATGTCACCCCGGGGGATGAAAAACTGTTTTTT.

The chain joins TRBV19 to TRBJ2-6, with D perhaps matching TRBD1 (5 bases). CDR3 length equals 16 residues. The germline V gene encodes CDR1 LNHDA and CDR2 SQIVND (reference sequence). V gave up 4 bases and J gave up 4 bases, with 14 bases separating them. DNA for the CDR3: TGTGCCAGTAGTACAACAGGAGTTTGGGGGGCCAACGTCCTGACTTTC. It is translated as CASSTTGVWGANVLTF.

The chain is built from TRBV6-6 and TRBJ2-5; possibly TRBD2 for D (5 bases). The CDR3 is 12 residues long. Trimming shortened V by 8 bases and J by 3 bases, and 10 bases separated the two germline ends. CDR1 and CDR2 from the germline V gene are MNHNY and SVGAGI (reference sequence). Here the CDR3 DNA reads TGTGCCAGCGCGGAGGCCGAAGAGACCCAGTACTTC. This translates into CASAEAEETQYF.

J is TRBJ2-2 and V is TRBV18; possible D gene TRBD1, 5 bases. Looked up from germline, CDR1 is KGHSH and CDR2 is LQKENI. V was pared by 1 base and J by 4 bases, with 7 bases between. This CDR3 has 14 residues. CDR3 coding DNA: TGTGCCAGCTCACCACGGGGCGTCACCGGGGAGCTGTTTTTT. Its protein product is CASSPRGVTGELFF.

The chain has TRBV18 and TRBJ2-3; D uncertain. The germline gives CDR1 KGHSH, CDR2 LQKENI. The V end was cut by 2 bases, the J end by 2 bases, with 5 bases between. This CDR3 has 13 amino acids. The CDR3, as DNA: TGTGCCAGCTCACCATCTCTCACAGATACGCAGTATTTT. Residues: CASSPSLTDTQYF.